This entry features one T cell receptor (beta chain) sequence. The specificity of this receptor is unknown. No quality values exist for individual bases; no much larger clone is one base distant. Collaborating institutions collected whole blood in K2EDTA tubes following their own protocols. For TCRbeta analysis, collaborators shipped samples as frozen whole blood, isolated PBMCs, or DNA extracted from either of those sample types. CDR1 and CDR2 are read off the germline V gene (reference sequence) as MNHEY and SMNVEV. Deletion took 6 bases off V and 6 bases off J, with a span of 15 bases between the germline ends. From the cysteine up to the phenylalanine, the CDR3 has a length of 14 residues. The entry retains the CDR3 DNA only, 42 bases that are in frame from base 1. This sample is part of a study of blood T cell repertoires in COVID-19 (dated by TCRdb to 2020 to 2021). With regard to the full study: Samples from collaborators originated in the United States, Italy and Spain and spanned both the acute and convalescent phases of COVID-19. Subjects who had been exposed to COVID-19, were actively infected with it, or had recovered from it provided the deeply sampled blood TCRbeta repertoires that made up the dataset. A freely available public database, intended as a resource for researchers studying the immune response to SARS-CoV-2, is where the repertoires were released. Where available, HLA class I and class II types were obtained from metadata supplied by the sample provider rather than from assay-based typing. The material from the prospective study consisted of cDNA or gDNA derived from T cells, B-cell-depleted T cells, or PBMCs. The samples were drawn from the first 160 participants of the ongoing ImmuneRACE study and from about 1,200 subjects provided by 6 global collaborators. The sample metadata nearly always contained a de-identified subject ID, COVID-19 status, age in years and sex. Results and caveats for the whole study, not just this receptor: The quantity of clinical and demographic metadata differed by source and by participant and was supplied without curation.

The immunoSEQ Assay, a bias-controlled multiplex PCR, was used to amplify TCRbeta CDR3 regions from genomic DNA. Under the source paper's analysis protocol: The number of nucleated cells in each sample was estimated from the amplification of reference gene primers within the assay. To quantify the absolute abundance of each unique TCRbeta CDR3 rearrangement, sequence reads were collapsed and filtered. For each sample, productive Simpson clonality was calculated as the square root of Simpson's diversity index across productive rearrangements. As stored in TCRdb, this immuneACCESS dataset retains in-frame rearrangements with V and J assigned. A fraction of the clones does not appear; measured against another copy, unresolved V genes explain less than half of the discrepancy, and the remainder lacks a known reason. Clone size and V and J calls were adopted from that table, with D and trimming inferred from the DNA. Within this sample are around 55,000 clones, with approximately 90% of them counted one time only. The ten largest account for under 15% of the sample.

The receptor was derived from a human donor with active COVID-19. The donor label of this sample is uncertain. The sample was peripheral blood. The chain is made from TRBV27 and TRBJ1-5, with a tentative D gene TRBD1 over 5 matching bases. The CDR3 region: CASSPGGGTQPQHF. The nucleotide sequence reads as follows: TGTGCCAGCAGCCCCGGGGGGGGTACTCAGCCCCAGCATTTT.